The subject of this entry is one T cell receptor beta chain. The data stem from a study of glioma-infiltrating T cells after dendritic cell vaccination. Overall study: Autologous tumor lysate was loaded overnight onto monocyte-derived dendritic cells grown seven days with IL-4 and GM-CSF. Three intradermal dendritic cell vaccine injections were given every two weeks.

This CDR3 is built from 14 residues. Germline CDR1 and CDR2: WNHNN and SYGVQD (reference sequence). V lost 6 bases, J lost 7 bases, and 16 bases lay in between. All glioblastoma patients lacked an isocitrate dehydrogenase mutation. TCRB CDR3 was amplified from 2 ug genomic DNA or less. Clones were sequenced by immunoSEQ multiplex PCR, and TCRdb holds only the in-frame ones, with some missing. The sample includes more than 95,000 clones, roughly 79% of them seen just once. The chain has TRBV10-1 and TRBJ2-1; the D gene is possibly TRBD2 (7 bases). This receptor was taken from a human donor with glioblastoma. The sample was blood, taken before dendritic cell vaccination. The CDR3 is CASRRGGESNEQFF. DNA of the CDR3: TGCGCCAGCAGACGAGGGGGGGAATCGAATGAGCAGTTCTTC.